Shown below are 27 T cell receptor beta chains from a single sample sequenced in a study of blood T cell repertoires in COVID-19. Generated by immunoSEQ multiplex PCR, the TCRdb table keeps only in-frame clones and is missing some. The top ten clones hold around 9.1% of a sample with 30,000 to 35,000 clones, 87% of them seen once. Sample: peripheral blood. The receptors were gathered from a man at least 80 years old with active COVID-19.

The CDR3 nucleotides read TGTGCCAGTAGTCCCTACGCCGGGGACAGAATAATATTGTACTTC. Its translation is CASSPYAGDRIILYF. The V call is TRBV19, the J call TRBJ2-4, with 7 bases matching TRBD1. CDR1 and CDR2 (germline): LNHDA, SQIVND (reference sequence). V lost 5 bases, J lost 15 bases, and 19 bases stayed unmatched. CDR3 size: 15 residues. Combining the CDR3 with reference TRBV19 and TRBJ2-4 gives the whole variable domain DGGITQSPKYLFRKEGQNVTLSCEQNLNHDAMYWYRQDPGQGLRLIYYSQIVNDFQKGDIAEGYSVSREKKESFPLTVTSAQKNPTAFYLCASSPYAGDRIILYFGAGTRLSVL.

J is TRBJ1-5 and V is TRBV11-2; the match to TRBD1 covers 8 bases. Germline V gene data show CDR1 as SGHAT and CDR2 as FQNNGV. This CDR3 spans 14 amino acids. Losses at the gene ends were 4 bases for V and 1 base for J; bases not matched to a gene: 0. The CDR3 DNA sequence: TGTGCCAGCAGCTGGGACAGGAGCAATCAGCCCCAGCATTTT. Translation gives CASSWDRSNQPQHF.

The chain couples TRBV7-2 to TRBJ1-5; D gene uncertain. Between the trimmed V and J ends, which lost 1 base and 9 bases, there was a span of 13 bases. Germline CDR1 is SGHTA and CDR2 is FQGNSA. The CDR3 sequence is 14 residues long. The CDR3 region is CASSLVEGMGPQHF. Written as DNA, the CDR3 is TGTGCCAGCAGCTTAGTCGAGGGCATGGGGCCCCAGCATTTT.

The chain links TRBV6-5 to TRBJ1-2; D possibly corresponds to TRBD1 (6 bases). Trimming stripped 0 bases from V and 3 bases from J, with 11 bases between. Germline V gene lookup returns CDR1 MNHEY and CDR2 SVGAGI. This CDR3 has 15 amino acids. The CDR3 here is CASSYSTGMDYGYTF. DNA for the CDR3: TGTGCCAGCAGTTACTCTACAGGGATGGACTATGGCTACACCTTC.

CDR3 amino acids: CASSLDSRNYGYTF. The DNA for the CDR3 is TGTGCCAGCAGTTTGGACAGCCGTAACTATGGCTACACCTTC. The genes are TRBV27 and TRBJ1-2, with D possibly matching TRBD1 (6 bases). The CDR3 has 14 amino acids. Germline CDR1 MNHEY, CDR2 SMNVEV (reference sequence). V was clipped by 3 bases and J by 1 base, with 9 bases between them.

This chain uses TRBV7-9 with TRBJ2-7; D remains ambiguous. V lost 8 bases to trimming and J lost 0 bases, with 23 bases between them. This CDR3 is 17 amino acids long. From germline, CDR1 is SEHNR and CDR2 FQNEAQ (reference sequence). CDR3 region: CASVLSPKAVSSYEQYF. CDR3 coding DNA: TGTGCCAGCGTCCTTAGCCCCAAGGCGGTCAGCTCCTACGAGCAGTACTTC. The complete variable domain, with remaining parts taken from reference TRBV7-9 and TRBJ2-7, reads DTGVSQNPRHKITKRGQNVTFRCDPISEHNRLYWYRQTLGQGPEFLTYFQNEAQLEKSRLLSDRFSAERPKGSFSTLEIQRTEQGDSAMYLCASVLSPKAVSSYEQYFGPGTRLTVT.

The chain uses TRBV10-3 and TRBJ1-1, with D possibly matching TRBD1 (6 bases). The CDR3 spans 15 residues. Germline CDR1 and CDR2: ENHRY and SYGVKD. The germline V and J ends were trimmed by 7 bases and 2 bases, with 17 bases remaining between them. DNA for the CDR3: TGTGCCATCAAAGGGGGGGAGGGGCGAAACACTGAAGCTTTCTTT. Translation gives CAIKGGEGRNTEAFF.

This clone was observed a few times. J is TRBJ1-5 and V is TRBV18; no reliable D call. Trimming removed 5 bases at V and 7 bases at J, with 18 bases between. In germline, CDR1 is KGHSH, CDR2 LQKENI. This CDR3 has 15 residues. CDR3 sequence reads: CASSGSGSKAQPQHF. The CDR3 coding sequence is TGTGCCAGCTCAGGCTCCGGGAGTAAGGCCCAGCCCCAGCATTTT.

The chain recombines TRBV5-1 with TRBJ2-5; TRBD1 matches 8 bases. Unmatched junction bases numbered 6, after V lost 0 bases and J lost 2 bases. This CDR3 contains 16 residues. Germline-derived CDR1 and CDR2 are SGHRS and YFSETQ. The CDR3 loop reads CASSLAGQVPQETQYF. The CDR3 DNA follows: TGCGCCAGCAGCTTGGCGGGACAGGTCCCTCAAGAGACCCAGTACTTC.

The chain couples TRBV7-2 to TRBJ2-7; 7 bases are a match to TRBD1. The junction had 8 bases not matched to a gene; V was cut back by 4 bases and J by 2 bases. The CDR3 is made up of 15 amino acids. Germline CDR1 SGHTA, CDR2 FQGNSA. CDR3 nucleotide sequence: TGTGCCAGCAGCTCCTCCGGGACAGCGGCCTACGAGCAGTACTTC. It translates to CASSSSGTAAYEQYF.

The V call is TRBV7-2, the J call TRBJ2-4; D not resolved. V lost 5 bases and J 1 base, leaving 24 bases between the germline ends. CDR3 length: 19 residues. Germline V gene data show CDR1 as SGHTA and CDR2 as FQGNSA. The CDR3 sequence: CASSPGVWQSPWAKNIQYF. CDR3 bases: TGTGCCAGCAGCCCAGGTGTATGGCAGAGCCCCTGGGCCAAAAACATTCAGTACTTC.

This chain uses TRBV15 with TRBJ2-2, with 8 positions matching TRBD2. Trimming cost V 1 base and J 2 bases; bases outside gene matches: 9. The length of the CDR3 is 18 residues. Per germline, CDR1 LNHNV and CDR2 YYDKDF (reference sequence). The CDR3 region is CATSRGVGREFNTGELFF. In nucleotides, the CDR3 is TGTGCCACCAGCAGAGGAGTCGGGAGGGAATTTAACACCGGGGAGCTGTTTTTT.

In regard to this clone: Because the CDR3's place on the DNA is in doubt, the DNA is left out and the CDR3 is given as listed by TCRdb. The genes are TRBV28 and TRBJ1-1. CDR1 and CDR2 from the germline V gene are MDHEN and SYDVKM. The CDR3 is 12 residues long, counting both termini. The CDR3 loop is CASSTWGAGTFF.

This clone was counted a single time. The chain joins TRBV6-5 to TRBJ2-1; tentative D call: TRBD1 (6 bases). The CDR3 is 14 amino acids. V was trimmed by 6 bases and J by 4 bases, leaving 13 bases between them. Germline CDR1 is MNHEY and CDR2 is SVGAGI. The CDR3 loop reads CASSRQEMYNEQFF. As DNA, the CDR3 is TGTGCCAGCAGCCGACAGGAGATGTACAATGAGCAGTTCTTC.

The table lists this clone with a count of one. The V gene is TRBV18, the J gene TRBJ2-1, with TRBD1 identical over 8 bases. With 3 bases clipped from V and 8 bases from J, the junction kept 12 bases outside the gene matches. The germline gives CDR1 KGHSH, CDR2 LQKENI. The length of the CDR3 is 16 residues. CDR3 protein: CASSPQAPTGVHEQFF. CDR3 DNA sequence: TGTGCCAGCTCACCGCAGGCACCGACAGGGGTCCATGAGCAGTTCTTC.

The chain couples TRBV9 to TRBJ1-5, with 7 nucleotides matching TRBD1. Germline values: CDR1 SGDLS, CDR2 YYNGEE. V was pared by 0 bases and J by 0 bases, with 3 bases of the junction left unmatched. The CDR3 loop spans 16 amino acids. Here the CDR3 reads CASSVGAGGSNQPQHF. For the CDR3, the DNA is TGTGCCAGCAGCGTAGGGGCAGGGGGTAGCAATCAGCCCCAGCATTTT. Full variable domain (rest looked up from reference TRBV9 and TRBJ1-5): DSGVTQTPKHLITATGQRVTLRCSPRSGDLSVYWYQQSLDQGLQFLIQYYNGEERAKGNILERFSAQQFPDLHSELNLSSLELGDSALYFCASSVGAGGSNQPQHFGDGTRLSIL.

J is TRBJ2-7 and V is TRBV4-3, with TRBD2 identical over 7 bases. The trim removed 0 bases at V and 0 bases at J, leaving 14 bases unmatched. The CDR3 runs 19 residues. Germline lookup yields CDR1 LGHNA and CDR2 YSLEER. The CDR3 nucleotides are TGCGCCAGCAGCCAAGATAGGGGTCAGGGAGGGGCGAGCTCCTACGAGCAGTACTTC. Translated, it gives CASSQDRGQGGASSYEQYF.

V and J are TRBV7-2 and TRBJ2-3; no clear D. Germline CDR1 SGHTA, CDR2 FQGNSA. Trimming took 1 base from V and 7 from J, leaving 6 bases between them. The CDR3 totals 12 residues. The CDR3, as DNA: TGTGCCAGCAGCTTAGTAGCTAATACGCAGTATTTT. The encoded protein is CASSLVANTQYF.

This sequence joins TRBV27 and TRBJ1-2; D call uncertain. This CDR3 comprises 13 residues. In germline, CDR1 is MNHEY, CDR2 SMNVEV (reference sequence). Trimming took off 5 bases at V and 8 bases at J, with 15 bases between the two ends. In DNA, the CDR3 is TGTGCCAGCAGTCTGGGGAGTCTGGGAGGCTACACCTTC. It encodes CASSLGSLGGYTF.

This chain joins TRBV21-1 and TRBJ1-1. TRBV21-1 is listed as a pseudogene. CDR3 size: 15 residues. The CDR3 DNA reads TGTGCCAGCAGCAAAGATAGCGTCACTAACACTGAAGCTTTCTTT. This translates into CASSKDSVTNTEAFF.

The J gene is TRBJ1-5, the V gene TRBV27; D ambiguous. CDR1 and CDR2 (germline): MNHEY, SMNVEV (reference sequence). V dropped 0 bases and J dropped 0 bases, with 9 bases sitting between them. This CDR3 spans 16 amino acids. CDR3 in DNA: TGTGCCAGCAGTTTATCGGGCCTTTTTAGCAATCAGCCCCAGCATTTT. Translated: CASSLSGLFSNQPQHF.

The chain recombines TRBV28 with TRBJ2-7, with D possibly TRBD1 on 6 matching bases. The germline CDR1 and CDR2 sequences are MDHEN and SYDVKM. This CDR3 is built from 14 residues. V was trimmed by 5 bases and J by 1 base, leaving 12 bases between them. The DNA for the CDR3 is TGTGCCAGCAGTACCTGGGACAAATCCTACGAGCAGTACTTC. Its translation: CASSTWDKSYEQYF.

This chain joins TRBV5-1 and TRBJ1-2, with 7 bases matching TRBD1. This CDR3 has 13 residues. Germline V CDR1 and CDR2: SGHRS, YFSETQ. V lost 3 bases to trimming and J lost 6 bases; unmatched junction nucleotides: 5. The CDR3 DNA follows: TGCGCCAGCAGCTGGCAGGGGGAGGATGGCTACACCTTC. It translates to CASSWQGEDGYTF.

The V gene is TRBV19, the J gene TRBJ1-5; D possibly corresponds to TRBD1 (5 bases). The CDR3 covers 15 residues. V lost 1 base to trimming and J lost 1 base, with 8 bases between them. Germline V gives CDR1 LNHDA, CDR2 SQIVND (reference sequence). DNA of the CDR3: TGTGCCAGTAGTATAGGACCAGGGAGCAATCAGCCCCAGCATTTT. This translates into CASSIGPGSNQPQHF. The full variable domain, its missing parts supplied by reference TRBV19 and TRBJ1-5, is DGGITQSPKYLFRKEGQNVTLSCEQNLNHDAMYWYRQDPGQGLRLIYYSQIVNDFQKGDIAEGYSVSREKKESFPLTVTSAQKNPTAFYLCASSIGPGSNQPQHFGDGTRLSIL.

The chain recombines TRBV9 with TRBJ2-3, with TRBD1 matching over 7 bases. Trimming removed 3 bases from V and 0 bases from J; junction bases left unmatched: 4. The CDR3 has 15 amino acids. Looked up from germline, CDR1 is SGDLS and CDR2 is YYNGEE. The DNA of the CDR3 is TGTGCCAGCAGCGCAAGACAGGGTAGCACAGATACGCAGTATTTT. As protein: CASSARQGSTDTQYF.

Here the CDR3 DNA reads TGTGCCAGCAGCTTGGACCCTAGGGAGGATACGCAGTATTTT. Protein: CASSLDPREDTQYF. This chain connects TRBV5-6 to TRBJ2-3, with a weak D call TRBD2 (5 bases). The CDR3 runs to 14 residues. V gave up 0 bases and J gave up 6 bases, with 11 bases separating them. Germline CDR1 SGHDT, CDR2 YYEEEE.

The chain combines TRBV7-2 with TRBJ2-7; D is perhaps TRBD2 (5 bases). CDR3 length equals 13 residues. V was clipped by 0 bases and J by 2 bases, with 5 bases between them. In germline, CDR1 is SGHTA, CDR2 FQGNSA. The CDR3 sequence is CASSLAGAYEQYF. The CDR3 nucleotides are TGTGCCAGCAGCTTAGCGGGAGCCTACGAGCAGTACTTC.